The rows below give T cell receptor beta chains drawn from one sample of a study of cytomegalovirus exposure and HLA in healthy donors. Sequenced by immunoSEQ multiplex PCR; TCRdb stores in-frame clones only, minus some. In the table there are roughly 140,000 clones, under 90% of which are singletons. Specimen: PBMCs. The receptors originated from a boy aged 2-9 years in good health and CMV-seronegative. The CDR3 runs from the conserved cysteine through the conserved F or W. Each record gives: CDR3 length, V gene, clone size, J gene, D gene, CDR3 protein, CDR3 DNA. D genes are given only for firm matches. The size entry is marked missing in some rows and otherwise reads once, few, many or a size class.

length: 14; V: TRBV27; size: NA; J: TRBJ2-7; D: TRBD1; CDR3: CASSPTRDSYEQYF; DNA: TGTGCCAGCAGTCCGACACGGGACAGCTACGAGCAGTACTTC
length: 15; V: TRBV11-3; size: NA; J: TRBJ1-2; D: NA; CDR3: CASSLQRQVVLSYTF; DNA: TGTGCCAGCAGCTTACAAAGACAGGTCGTGTTGAGCTACACCTTC
length: 16; V: TRBV11-3; size: NA; J: TRBJ1-1; D: NA; CDR3: CASSSGGGRADTEAFF; DNA: TGTGCCAGCAGCTCTGGGGGGGGCAGGGCGGACACTGAAGCTTTCTTT
length: 17; V: TRBV27; size: NA; J: TRBJ2-1; D: TRBD1; CDR3: CASSFLLTGQGLSEQFF; DNA: TGTGCCAGCAGTTTTCTGTTAACGGGACAGGGTCTCTCCGAGCAGTTCTTC
length: 14; V: TRBV29-1; size: NA; J: TRBJ2-3; D: NA; CDR3: CSVEDRADLDTQYF; DNA: TGCAGCGTTGAAGATCGCGCGGATTTAGATACGCAGTATTTT
length: 14; V: TRBV6-1; size: NA; J: TRBJ1-5; D: TRBD1; CDR3: CASSERGGYQPQHF; DNA: TGTGCCAGCAGTGAAAGAGGGGGCTATCAGCCCCAGCATTTT
length: 14; V: TRBV5-1; size: NA; J: TRBJ1-1; D: NA; CDR3: CASSLVDVRDEAFF; DNA: TGCGCCAGCAGCTTGGTGGACGTCAGGGATGAAGCTTTCTTT
length: 11; V: TRBV29-1; size: NA; J: TRBJ2-7; D: NA; CDR3: CSVGESYEQYF; DNA: TGCAGCGTTGGGGAGTCCTACGAGCAGTACTTC
length: 15; V: TRBV10-3; size: NA; J: TRBJ2-3; D: TRBD2; CDR3: CAINGLAGRVDTQYF; DNA: TGTGCCATCAATGGACTAGCGGGGCGCGTAGATACGCAGTATTTT
length: 15; V: TRBV7-6; size: NA; J: TRBJ2-3; D: NA; CDR3: CASSLAGQWGDTQYF; DNA: TGTGCCAGCAGCTTGGCGGGACAGTGGGGAGATACGCAGTATTTT
length: 14; V: TRBV7-9; size: NA; J: TRBJ1-1; D: TRBD1; CDR3: CASSPRDSYTEAFF; DNA: TGTGCCAGCAGCCCACGGGACAGTTACACTGAAGCTTTCTTT
length: 12; V: TRBV5-6; size: NA; J: TRBJ1-2; D: NA; CDR3: CASSLAGYGYTF; DNA: TGTGCCAGCAGCTTGGCCGGGTATGGCTACACCTTC
length: 17; V: TRBV13; size: NA; J: TRBJ2-1; D: NA; CDR3: CASSLLLGVSAYNEQFF; DNA: TGTGCCAGCAGCTTACTCTTGGGCGTCTCTGCCTACAATGAGCAGTTCTTC
length: 15; V: TRBV11-1; size: NA; J: TRBJ2-5; D: TRBD1; CDR3: CASSFGQGLGETQYF; DNA: TGTGCCAGCAGCTTCGGACAGGGCCTAGGTGAGACCCAGTACTTC
length: 15; V: TRBV4-1; size: NA; J: TRBJ2-7; D: NA; CDR3: CASSQDSQGYYEQYF; DNA: TGCGCCAGCAGCCAAGATAGTCAGGGTTACTACGAGCAGTACTTC
length: 15; V: TRBV6-6; size: NA; J: TRBJ1-3; D: NA; CDR3: CASSYLTGTGNTIYF; DNA: TGTGCCAGCAGTTACCTTACAGGAACTGGAAACACCATATATTTT
length: 15; V: TRBV7-5; size: few; J: TRBJ1-1; D: NA; CDR3: CARSLVAGVLAQAFF; DNA: TGTGCCAGAAGCTTAGTGGCGGGGGTCCTGGCACAAGCTTTCTTT
length: 14; V: TRBV12-5; size: NA; J: TRBJ2-1; D: TRBD1; CDR3: CASGLDRGFGEQFF; DNA: TGTGCTAGTGGTTTGGACAGGGGGTTTGGTGAGCAGTTCTTC
length: 13; V: TRBV5-6; size: NA; J: TRBJ1-2; D: NA; CDR3: CASSFGAGNGYTF; DNA: TGTGCCAGCAGCTTTGGGGCAGGCAATGGCTACACCTTC
length: 13; V: TRBV5-4; size: NA; J: TRBJ1-2; D: NA; CDR3: CASSVWGAYGYTF; DNA: TGTGCCAGCAGTGTATGGGGAGCCTATGGCTACACCTTC
length: 20; V: TRBV4-3; size: once; J: TRBJ2-7; D: TRBD2; CDR3: CASSQDIPLGLAGESYEQYF; DNA: TGCGCCAGCAGCCAAGATATTCCATTGGGACTAGCGGGAGAGTCCTACGAGCAGTACTTC
length: 15; V: TRBV6-4; size: NA; J: TRBJ2-3; D: TRBD2; CDR3: CASSVRGGSTDTQYF; DNA: TGTGCCAGCAGTGTGAGAGGCGGGAGTACAGATACGCAGTATTTT
length: 12; V: TRBV9; size: NA; J: TRBJ1-5; D: NA; CDR3: CASSGGGQPQHF; DNA: TGTGCCAGCAGCGGAGGTGGTCAGCCCCAGCATTTT
length: 15; V: TRBV21-1; size: NA; J: TRBJ2-7; D: NA; CDR3: CASSKRSKGYNEQYF; DNA: TGTGCCAGCAGCAAACGGTCTAAGGGGTACAACGAGCAGTACTTC
length: 12; V: TRBV29-1; size: NA; J: TRBJ2-7; D: NA; CDR3: CSEHRVLYEQYF; DNA: TGCAGCGAACACAGGGTTCTCTACGAGCAGTACTTC
length: 15; V: TRBV14; size: NA; J: TRBJ2-7; D: NA; CDR3: CASSPSGPGSIEQYF; DNA: TGTGCCAGCAGCCCCAGCGGGCCAGGATCTATCGAGCAGTACTTC
length: 17; V: TRBV5-4; size: few; J: TRBJ2-2; D: TRBD1; CDR3: CASSLGLDRAAPGELFF; DNA: TGTGCCAGCAGCTTGGGTTTGGACAGGGCTGCCCCCGGGGAGCTGTTTTTT
length: 16; V: TRBV4-3; size: NA; J: TRBJ1-2; D: NA; CDR3: CASSQEVVRFNYGYTF; DNA: TGCGCCAGCAGCCAAGAAGTAGTGAGATTTAACTATGGCTACACCTTC
length: 16; V: TRBV7-6; size: NA; J: TRBJ2-3; D: TRBD2; CDR3: CASSLGLAGSPDTQYF; DNA: TGTGCCAGCAGCTTAGGTCTAGCGGGATCCCCAGATACGCAGTATTTT
length: 14; V: TRBV13; size: NA; J: TRBJ2-7; D: TRBD1; CDR3: CASSLEGQGYEQYF; DNA: TGTGCCAGCAGCTTAGAGGGACAGGGCTACGAGCAGTACTTC
length: 16; V: TRBV19; size: NA; J: TRBJ1-5; D: NA; CDR3: CASSIYHAHQIQPQHF; DNA: TGTGCCAGTAGTATTTATCACGCACACCAGATTCAGCCCCAGCATTTT
length: 17; V: TRBV21-1; size: NA; J: TRBJ2-4; D: NA; CDR3: CASSKDDPQLAKNIQYF; DNA: TGTGCCAGCAGCAAAGATGATCCACAGCTAGCCAAAAACATTCAGTACTTC
length: 15; V: TRBV18; size: NA; J: TRBJ2-1; D: TRBD2; CDR3: CASSPPGLAYNEQFF; DNA: TGTGCCAGCTCACCACCGGGACTAGCTTACAATGAGCAGTTCTTC
length: 17; V: TRBV27; size: once; J: TRBJ2-6; D: TRBD1; CDR3: CASSRAEGASGANVLTF; DNA: TGTGCCAGCAGCCGGGCAGAGGGGGCATCTGGGGCCAACGTCCTGACTTTC
length: 16; V: TRBV7-8; size: few; J: TRBJ2-3; D: NA; CDR3: CASSLGRGGNTDTQYF; DNA: TGTGCCAGCAGCTTAGGTAGGGGAGGCAATACAGATACGCAGTATTTT